This TCR beta chain was profiled in a study of technical replicates of blood from a few donors. The CDR3 sequence is 12 residues long. CDR1 and CDR2 (germline): MNHEY, SVGAGI. V was cut by 0 bases and J by 5 bases, with 5 bases left in between. Using immunoSEQ multiplex PCR, the repertoire was profiled, and TCRdb retains in-frame clones only, with some absent. The data contain 65,000 to 90,000 clones, around 94% of them seen just once; the ten biggest clones take up approximately 0.42%. The TCR sequence derives from a human donor in good health. V and J are TRBV6-5 and TRBJ2-7; no clear D. Sequencing was carried out using T cells isolated from PBMCs. In DNA form, the CDR3 reads TGTGCCAGCAGTTACTCGAGTCACGAGCAGTACTTC. Protein product: CASSYSSHEQYF.